This T cell receptor beta chain was recorded in a study of T cell clusters in autoimmune cytopenias. There are 14 residues in the CDR3. From germline, CDR1 is LNHDA and CDR2 SQIVND (reference sequence). To note about this clonotype: No antigen is known for it.

Findings and limits, study-wide: The T cell clusters came from computational analysis alone and lack functional validation. TRB repertoire shifts in secondary cytopenia and chronic lymphocytic leukemia mostly reflected lymphoma, not autoimmunity. Primary autoimmune cytopenia patients appeared to lack physiological T cell clusters present in healthy donors.

Multiplex touch-down PCR amplified TRB using TRB-A and TRB-B pools in one tube. With the multiplex PCR reads reprocessed, TCRdb shows one record per CDR3 protein and no DNA. The specimen's table records 5,000 to 6,000 distinct CDR3 sequences. TRB amplification used 200 to 250 ng of peripheral blood genomic DNA. This clonotype was obtained from a human donor with an autoimmune cytopenia or autoimmune hepatitis (not recorded which). The chain links TRBV19 to TRBJ2-2; with no DNA, the TCRdb D assignment of TRBD2 cannot be verified. Sequencing input: peripheral blood. This CDR3 reads CATRTSGSTGELFF.